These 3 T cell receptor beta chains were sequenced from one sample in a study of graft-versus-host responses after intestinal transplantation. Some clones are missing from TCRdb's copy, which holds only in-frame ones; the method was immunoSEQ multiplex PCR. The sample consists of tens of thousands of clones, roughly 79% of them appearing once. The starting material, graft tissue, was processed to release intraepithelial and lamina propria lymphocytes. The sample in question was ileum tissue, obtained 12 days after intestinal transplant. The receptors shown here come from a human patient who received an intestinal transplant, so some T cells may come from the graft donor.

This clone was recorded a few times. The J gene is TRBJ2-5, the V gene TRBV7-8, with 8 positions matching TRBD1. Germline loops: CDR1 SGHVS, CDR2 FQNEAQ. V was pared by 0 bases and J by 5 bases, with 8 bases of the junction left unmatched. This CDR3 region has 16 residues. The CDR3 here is CASSLAGQGARETQYF. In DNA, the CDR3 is TGTGCCAGCAGCTTAGCCGGCCAGGGGGCGCGGGAGACCCAGTACTTC.

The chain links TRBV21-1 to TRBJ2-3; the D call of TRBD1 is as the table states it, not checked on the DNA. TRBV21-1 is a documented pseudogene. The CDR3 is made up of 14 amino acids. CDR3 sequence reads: CASIGTGGTDTQYF. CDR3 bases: TGTGCCAGCATTGGGACAGGGGGCACAGATACGCAGTATTTT.

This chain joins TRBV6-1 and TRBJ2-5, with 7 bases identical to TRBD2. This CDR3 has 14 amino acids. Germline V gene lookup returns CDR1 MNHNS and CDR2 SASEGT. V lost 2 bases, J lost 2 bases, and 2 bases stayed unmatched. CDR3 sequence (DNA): TGTGCCAGCAGTGAAACTAGCGTTCAAGAGACCCAGTACTTC. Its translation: CASSETSVQETQYF.